These T cell receptor beta chains were read from a single sample in a study of shared clonotypes between healthy human individuals. TCRdb's copy holds only in-frame clones and misses some; the assay was immunoSEQ multiplex PCR. The sample has approximately 1,500,000 clones, approximately 98% seen once. What was sequenced was naive CD4+ T cells sorted from blood. Receptor source: a man aged 25-45 years in good health. CDR3s include the opening cysteine and the closing phenylalanine or tryptophan. D genes are given only for firm matches. Clone size is shown for a subset of rows, as once, few, many or a class of expanded clone.

D,V,size,J,CDR3,DNA
TRBD1,TRBV18,-,TRBJ1-5,CASSPDRGIRQPQHF,TGTGCCAGCTCACCCGACAGGGGGATTCGTCAGCCCCAGCATTTT
-,TRBV7-2,-,TRBJ1-5,CASSFQTQPQHF,TGTGCCAGCAGCTTCCAAACCCAGCCCCAGCATTTT
TRBD1,TRBV5-1,-,TRBJ2-2,CASSPRTGPGELFF,TGCGCCAGCAGCCCTCGGACAGGGCCGGGGGAGCTGTTTTTT
TRBD2,TRBV5-1,-,TRBJ2-2,CASMFETSYTGELFF,TGCGCCAGCATGTTCGAGACTAGCTACACCGGGGAGCTGTTTTTT
-,TRBV4-1,-,TRBJ2-7,CASRPVSGSSYEQYF,TGCGCCAGCAGACCAGTTAGCGGTTCTTCCTACGAGCAGTACTTC
TRBD2,TRBV2,once,TRBJ2-7,CASSSGTSSYEQYF,TGTGCCAGCAGTTCCGGGACTAGCTCCTACGAGCAGTACTTC
-,TRBV2,once,TRBJ2-1,CASSDDFLYNEQFF,TGTGCCAGCAGTGACGACTTCCTCTACAATGAGCAGTTCTTC
TRBD1,TRBV5-1,once,TRBJ2-4,CASSLGTGKIIAKNIQYF,TGCGCCAGCAGCCTGGGGACAGGGAAAATCATAGCCAAAAACATTCAGTACTTC
-,TRBV7-2,-,TRBJ1-5,CASSLGHNSNQPQHF,TGTGCCAGCAGCCTGGGACACAATAGCAATCAGCCCCAGCATTTT
TRBD1,TRBV28,-,TRBJ1-1,CASSRPQGARTEAFF,TGTGCCAGCAGTCGCCCACAGGGGGCGAGAACTGAAGCTTTCTTT
-,TRBV27,-,TRBJ1-2,CASSLGGIPNYGYTF,TGTGCCAGCAGTTTAGGAGGGATTCCTAACTATGGCTACACCTTC
-,TRBV6-1,once,TRBJ2-2,CASSDLGDYTGELFF,TGTGCCAGCAGTGATTTGGGGGACTACACCGGGGAGCTGTTTTTT
TRBD1,TRBV29-1,-,TRBJ2-7,CSVARTGQGYEQYF,TGCAGCGTAGCAAGGACAGGCCAGGGGTACGAGCAGTACTTC
TRBD2,TRBV5-4,-,TRBJ2-7,CASSLANGRKNYEQYF,TGTGCCAGCAGCTTGGCCAACGGGAGGAAAAACTACGAGCAGTACTTC
TRBD1,TRBV5-1,-,TRBJ1-1,CASSFTPGGHTEAFF,TGCGCCAGCAGCTTCACCCCAGGGGGACACACTGAAGCTTTCTTT
-,TRBV9,-,TRBJ2-7,CASSQGHAGVSEQYF,TGTGCCAGCAGCCAGGGGCATGCGGGAGTTAGCGAGCAGTACTTC
-,TRBV5-4,-,TRBJ2-1,CASSLYGGYNEQFF,TGTGCCAGCAGCTTGTATGGCGGATACAATGAGCAGTTCTTC